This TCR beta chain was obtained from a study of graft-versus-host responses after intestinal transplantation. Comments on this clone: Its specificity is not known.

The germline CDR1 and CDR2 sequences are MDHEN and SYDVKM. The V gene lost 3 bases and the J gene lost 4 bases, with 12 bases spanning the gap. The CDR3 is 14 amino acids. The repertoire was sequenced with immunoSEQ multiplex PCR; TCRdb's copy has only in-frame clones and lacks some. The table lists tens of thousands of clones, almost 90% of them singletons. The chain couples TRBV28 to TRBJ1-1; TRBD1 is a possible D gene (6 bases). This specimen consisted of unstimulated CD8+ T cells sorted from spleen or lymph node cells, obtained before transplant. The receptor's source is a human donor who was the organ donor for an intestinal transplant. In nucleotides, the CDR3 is TGTGCCAGCAGTTTTTGGCAGGGGTTCACTGAAGCTTTCTTT. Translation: CASSFWQGFTEAFF. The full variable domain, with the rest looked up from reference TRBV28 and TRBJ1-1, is DVKVTQSSRYLVKRTGEKVFLECVQDMDHENMFWYRQDPGLGLRLIYFSYDVKMKEKGDIPEGYSVSREKKERFSLILESASTNQTSMYLCASSFWQGFTEAFFGQGTRLTVV.